This TCR beta chain was identified in a study of molecular identifiers for immune sequencing clone quantification. Germline loops: CDR1 SQVTM, CDR2 ANQGSEA. The CDR3 spans 13 residues. The ends were cut back, 0 bases at V and 3 bases at J, with 9 bases in the middle. Broader study findings: Clones with over 20 RNA copies captured over 97% of effector molecules but under 1% of naive ones. The sizes of highly expanded clones could be underestimated when identical TCR molecules share a barcode.

TCR libraries were built in bulk with a published protocol and specific TCR primers. TCRdb re-analysed the PCR reads in MiXCR, keeping a single row per CDR3 protein. Found here are a few hundred thousand distinct CDR3 sequences, about a quarter of them singletons; the top ten hold 0.65% to 0.75%. This clonotype was recorded a few times. Its antigen is unidentified. Sequencing was carried out using naive CD8+ T cells from blood, with Jurkat cell RNA spiked in. The subset is: FACS-sorted CD8+CD4-CCR7+CD45RA+ naive T cells. This clonotype was sampled from a human donor in good health. Some libraries in this study had Jurkat cell RNA spiked in. V gene TRBV29-1 combines with J gene TRBJ2-7; D uncertain. CDR3 protein: CSVEDQKSYEQYF. The CDR3 bases are TGCAGCGTTGAAGACCAGAAAAGCTACGAGCAGTACTTC.